The rows below give T cell receptor beta chains drawn from one sample of a study of T cell responses to AZD1222 COVID-19 vaccine. TCRdb keeps only in-frame clones here, not all; method: immunoSEQ multiplex PCR. Among fewer than 200,000 clones listed, around 89% were seen once. Material: peripheral blood, obtained 28 days after the second AZD1222 dose. The receptors here all came from an adult who received the AZD1222 COVID-19 vaccine. CDR3s include the opening cysteine and the closing phenylalanine or tryptophan. The D gene is left open where the match is weak. Not all rows give a size; the values are once, few, many and, for expanded clones, a class.

V gene	D gene	J gene	clone size	CDR3 DNA	CDR3 protein
TRBV7-2	.	TRBJ2-7	once	TGTGCCAGCAGCTTATCGGGCGAGCAGTACTTC	CASSLSGEQYF
TRBV7-2	.	TRBJ2-6	.	TGTGCCAGCAGCTTCTTTTCCGCCTCTGGGGCCAACGTCCTGACTTTC	CASSFFSASGANVLTF
TRBV2	.	TRBJ2-7	.	TGTGCCGGCAGGGACAACGCCTACGAGCAGTACTTC	CAGRDNAYEQYF
TRBV2	TRBD1	TRBJ1-6	.	TGTGCCAGCAGTGAAGTCGGGACAGCGGCCCGTAATTCACCCCTCCACTTT	CASSEVGTAARNSPLHF
TRBV19	.	TRBJ1-5	.	TGTGCCAGTAGTTGGGACAACAATCAGCCCCAGCATTTT	CASSWDNNQPQHF
TRBV11-3	.	TRBJ1-1	.	TGTGCCAGCGCTTCGGAGGGAAACACTGAAGCTTTCTTT	CASASEGNTEAFF
TRBV19	.	TRBJ1-6	.	TGTGCCAGTAACCGGGCCTCCAATTCACCCCTCCACTTT	CASNRASNSPLHF
TRBV7-3	.	TRBJ2-1	.	TGTGCCAGCAGCTTAACCCGGGGTAGCGGCAATGAGCAGTTCTTC	CASSLTRGSGNEQFF
TRBV5-3	.	TRBJ2-3	.	TGTGCCAGAAGCTTGCAACTGCTTTGGGATACGCAGTATTTT	CARSLQLLWDTQYF
TRBV30	.	TRBJ1-5	few	TGTGCCTGGAGTGGGTCCGGGACACCAGGTAGCCAGCCCCAGCATTTT	CAWSGSGTPGSQPQHF
TRBV6-6	.	TRBJ2-7	.	TGTGCCAGCAGTTCCCTTAGCCCCTACGAGCAGTACTTC	CASSSLSPYEQYF
TRBV7-3	.	TRBJ2-5	once	TGTGCCAGCAGCTCCCGCGGGGACGAGCAAGAGACCCAGTACTTC	CASSSRGDEQETQYF
TRBV7-2	TRBD1	TRBJ2-5	.	TGTGCCAGCAGCTCACAGGGGGCCGGAGGGACCCAGTACTTC	CASSSQGAGGTQYF
TRBV14	.	TRBJ2-1	.	TGTGCCAGCAGCCAAGGGACGCAGCAGTTCTTC	CASSQGTQQFF
TRBV5-1	.	TRBJ2-1	.	TGCGCCAGCAGCTTGTTCGGGGAGAATGAGCAGTTCTTC	CASSLFGENEQFF
TRBV19	.	TRBJ1-2	.	TGTGCCAGTAGTATCAGAGGAGGCAGGGCGGATTCTAGCTACACCTTC	CASSIRGGRADSSYTF
TRBV7-2	TRBD1	TRBJ2-1	.	TGTGCCAGCAGCAGCCGGGGACAGGGCTACAATGAGCAGTTCTTC	CASSSRGQGYNEQFF
TRBV11-3	TRBD2	TRBJ2-1	.	TGTGCCAGCAGCCTCGAGACGGGACTAGCGGGAAACAATGAGCAGTTCTTC	CASSLETGLAGNNEQFF
TRBV25-1	TRBD1	TRBJ2-7	.	TGTGCCAGCAGTCTCGGGACAGGGGGTGATGTGGAGCAGTACTTC	CASSLGTGGDVEQYF
TRBV19	.	TRBJ1-5	.	TGTGCCAGTAGTATAGACAATCAGCCCCAGCATTTT	CASSIDNQPQHF
TRBV5-6	.	TRBJ2-2	.	TGTGCCAGCAGCTTGTTGGTCAGGGATAGGGAGAACACCGGGGAGCTGTTTTTT	CASSLLVRDRENTGELFF
TRBV28	TRBD1	TRBJ2-1	.	TGTGCCAGCACCCCGGGACAGACCACTTACAATGAGCAGTTCTTC	CASTPGQTTYNEQFF
TRBV19	TRBD1	TRBJ2-5	once	TGTGCCAGTAGTACCAGACAGGGACAAGAGACCCAGTACTTC	CASSTRQGQETQYF
TRBV7-2	.	TRBJ2-7	.	TGTGCCAGCAGCTTAGTGGGGACCAAAGACGAGCAGTACTTC	CASSLVGTKDEQYF
TRBV5-1	.	TRBJ1-5	.	TGCGCCAGCAGCTTGGGGCCAAATCAGCCCCAGCATTTT	CASSLGPNQPQHF
TRBV7-8	TRBD2	TRBJ2-7	.	TGTGCCAGCTCGGGCGGGGGGTCCCCTTACGAGCAGTACTTC	CASSGGGSPYEQYF
TRBV5-1	.	TRBJ2-6	.	TGCGCCAGCAGCCCGGCGGGACTCAACTCTGGGGCCAACGTCCTGACTTTC	CASSPAGLNSGANVLTF
TRBV11-3	.	TRBJ2-2	.	TGTGCCAGCAGCTTGGCAGGGATCGGCACCGGGGAGCTGTTTTTT	CASSLAGIGTGELFF
TRBV21-1	.	TRBJ2-1	.	TGTGCCAACTCTGGGAACACAAAGGGCCTTATAAACTACAATGAGCAGTTCTTC	CANSGNTKGLINYNEQFF
TRBV6-6	.	TRBJ2-1	once	TGTGCCAGCAGTTACGGCCTCGCCGCAGATGAGCAGTTCTTC	CASSYGLAADEQFF
TRBV6-5	.	TRBJ2-1	once	TGTGCCAGCAGACCTACGGGGAGGAATCAGTTCTTC	CASRPTGRNQFF
TRBV10-3	TRBD1	TRBJ1-1	.	TGTGCCATCAGCGGGACAGGGACTGGATCTGAAGCTTTCTTT	CAISGTGTGSEAFF
TRBV11-2	.	TRBJ2-2	.	TGTGCCAGCAGCTTGACAGCCTCTACGAACACCGGGGAGCTGTTTTTT	CASSLTASTNTGELFF
TRBV4-1	.	TRBJ1-4	.	TGCGCCAGCAGCCAAATCAGACAGAGGGGTATGGGAACAACTAATGAAAAACTGTTTTTT	CASSQIRQRGMGTTNEKLFF
TRBV9	TRBD2	TRBJ2-7	.	TGTGCCAGCAGCGTATTCAGCGGGAGCTCCTACGAGCAGTACTTC	CASSVFSGSSYEQYF
TRBV5-4	TRBD2	TRBJ2-5	.	TGTGCCAGCAGCCAAGGACTAGCGGGAGGACAAGAGACCCAGTACTTC	CASSQGLAGGQETQYF
TRBV6-8	TRBD1	TRBJ1-5	.	TGTGCCAGCAGCTGGGACAGGGGAGAAGGTCAGCCCCAGCATTTT	CASSWDRGEGQPQHF
TRBV6-6	.	TRBJ1-3	.	TGTGCCAGCAGCCGACCGACAGGCGACTCTGGAAACACCATATATTTT	CASSRPTGDSGNTIYF
TRBV7-2	.	TRBJ2-2	.	TGTGCCAGCAGCTGGAACACCGGGGAGCTGTTTTTT	CASSWNTGELFF
TRBV29-1	.	TRBJ1-2	.	TGCAGCGCCAATGTCGGGTCCCGTGATGGCTACACCTTC	CSANVGSRDGYTF
TRBV10-3	TRBD1	TRBJ1-1	.	TGTGCCAATCTACAGGGGGCTGACACTGAAGCTTTCTTT	CANLQGADTEAFF
TRBV19	TRBD1	TRBJ1-1	.	TGTGCCAGTAGCCCGACAGGGGTGATGTTTGGGAACACTGAAGCTTTCTTT	CASSPTGVMFGNTEAFF
TRBV28	.	TRBJ2-7	.	TGTGCCAGCAGTTTAATTCGAGCGGGCTCCTACGAGCAGTACTTC	CASSLIRAGSYEQYF
TRBV2	.	TRBJ1-1	once	TGTGCCAGCAGAAACAGGGTCGGCACTGAAGCTTTCTTT	CASRNRVGTEAFF
TRBV7-3	.	TRBJ2-3	.	TGTGCCAGCAGCTTAAACAATGTTCATACGCAGTATTTT	CASSLNNVHTQYF
TRBV10-3	TRBD1	TRBJ1-1	.	TGTGCCATCAGTTGGACAGGGGTGGACACTGAAGCTTTCTTT	CAISWTGVDTEAFF
TRBV6-5	.	TRBJ2-2	.	TGTGCCAGCAGCCGGGGAGGGGGCGGCACCGGGGAGCTGTTTTTT	CASSRGGGGTGELFF
TRBV12-3/TRBV12-4	.	TRBJ1-5	.	TGTGCCAGCAGTCCCATAGTAAATCAGCCCCAGCATTTT	CASSPIVNQPQHF
TRBV10-3	TRBD2	TRBJ2-7	.	TGTGCCACCACTAGCGGAGTCTCCTACGAGCAGTACTTC	CATTSGVSYEQYF
TRBV15	.	TRBJ1-5	few	TGTGCCACCAGCAGGGGAGGCACGGCTTATAGCAATCAGCCCCAGCATTTT	CATSRGGTAYSNQPQHF
TRBV20-1	.	TRBJ2-1	.	TGCAGTGCCTCGGACAATGAGCAGTTCTTC	CSASDNEQFF
TRBV5-1	.	TRBJ2-7	.	TGCGCCAGCAGCCTTTCGGACAGTCTATACGAGCAGTACTTC	CASSLSDSLYEQYF
TRBV7-9	.	TRBJ2-1	.	TGTGCCAGCAGCTTAATGACTACGTACAATGAGCAGTTCTTC	CASSLMTTYNEQFF
TRBV3-1/TRBV3-2	TRBD2	TRBJ2-2	.	TGTGCCAGCAGCCAAGATGGGGCTAGCGGGAGGGCCGCCGGGGAGCTGTTTTTT	CASSQDGASGRAAGELFF
TRBV27	.	TRBJ2-7	.	TGTGCCAGCAGTTCGGACAGACTGTCCTACGAGCAGTACTTC	CASSSDRLSYEQYF
TRBV9	.	TRBJ1-1	.	TGTGCCAGCAGCGTTAGGTGGAACACTGAAGCTTTCTTT	CASSVRWNTEAFF
TRBV21-1	.	TRBJ1-1	once	TGTGCCAGCAGCAACGGACAGGGGAGGAACACTGAAGCTTTCTTT	CASSNGQGRNTEAFF